This section outlines one T cell receptor (beta chain) sequence together with its context. There are a few counts of this clonotype. What antigen it recognizes has not been identified. Base qualities are not recorded, but no much larger clone differs from it by a single base. The treatment or condition label corresponds to: allogeneic hematopoietic cell transplantation with graft depleted of TCRalphabeta T cells and CD19 B cells. The transplant recipients were children given TCRalphabeta/CD19-depleted allogeneic hematopoietic cell grafts. The data belong to a study of T-cell reconstitution after alpha-beta-depleted transplantation in children (TCRdb year 2016). About the investigation overall: T-cell immune reconstitution after TCRalphabeta/CD19-depleted allogeneic hematopoietic cell transplantation in children was quantitatively tracked in the study by means of TCR repertoire profiling.

The research as a whole found: About two months after transplant, the apparently early recovery of alphabetaT-cell counts reportedly depended on just several hundred clones that had expanded rapidly and came from non-depleted graft cells. Hyperexpanded clone frequencies declined over subsequent months; after one year, T-cell counts and TCRbeta diversity were mostly attributed to newly produced T cells. In some patients, high TCRbeta diversity at day 60 was attributed to recipient T cells and intrathymic progenitors that had survived conditioning.

Library preparation was by PCR. The run used an Illumina HiSeq 2500. To normalize quantification of the TCRbeta repertoire, the TCR libraries were built with molecular barcoding that relied on unique molecular identifiers. TCRdb reran the public reads through fastp at Q25 and MiXCR, keeping productive beta chains. Duplicate CDR3 protein sequences are folded into a single record with the most common DNA and genes. For this sample the table gives hundreds of thousands of distinct CDR3 sequences, of which about 24% were detected only once. Roughly 5% of the sample rests with the top ten. Measured from the cysteine to the phenylalanine, the CDR3 is 15 residues long. The sequence is cut down to CDR3 DNA, 45 bases in frame from base 1. From V the trimming removes 5 bases and from J it removes 3 bases, while the gene matches leave 8 bases of the junction unaccounted for.

The receptor was derived from a female patient aged 2 to 10 who had a stem cell transplant for congenital amegakaryocytic thrombocytopenia, so the T cells may come from the graft donor. The rearranged segments are TRBV12-3 or TRBV12-4 and TRBJ2-7; 9 bases in the junction line up with TRBD2. The source material was PBMCs, mostly from graft donor cells, sampled 360 days after TCRalphabeta/CD19-depleted stem cell transplant. The DNA sequence is as follows: TGTGCCAGCAGTCATGGGACTAGCCCCGGCTACGAGCAGTACTTC. The translation is CASSHGTSPGYEQYF.